This TCR beta chain is drawn from a study of blood T cell repertoires in COVID-19. Per the original methods: Reference gene primer amplification gave estimated nucleated cell counts. Sequenced by immunoSEQ multiplex PCR; TCRdb stores in-frame clones only, minus some. That table furnishes V, J and clone size, whereas the DNA furnished D and trimming. The data show some 96,000 clones, over 80% seen once. Sequencing was carried out using peripheral blood. The source of this sequence is a human donor in a cohort sampled during active COVID-19.

CDR3 coding DNA: TGTGCCAGCAGGTCGCAGGGGGCAGGCGAGCAGTACTTC. It specifies CASRSQGAGEQYF. The genes are TRBV28 and TRBJ2-7; 8 bases match TRBD1. The trim removed 6 bases at V and 6 bases at J, leaving 7 bases unmatched. The germline V gene encodes CDR1 MDHEN and CDR2 SYDVKM. The CDR3 runs 13 residues.